The 27 T cell receptor beta chains in this list originate from one sample, sequenced in a study of PD-1 blockade in classical Hodgkin lymphoma. Relapses following autologous stem cell transplantation were seen in all patients, with brentuximab vedotin exposure varying. Repertoires were generated with immunoSEQ multiplex PCR, while TCRdb's copy carries only in-frame clones and drops some. The repertoire holds about 43,000 clones, with roughly 78% as singletons. The sequencing used peripheral blood mononuclear cells (PBMCs), collected before the second cycle of nivolumab. The receptors come from a human donor with classical Hodgkin lymphoma.

The gene calls are TRBV4-1 and TRBJ1-2; tentatively, D is TRBD1 (6 bases). Germline CDR1 is MGHRA and CDR2 is YSYEKL. V dropped 4 bases and J dropped 4 bases, with 16 bases sitting between them. CDR3 length: 15 amino acids. The CDR3 reads CASSLIPTGTYGYTF. In DNA, the CDR3 is TGCGCCAGCAGCCTTATCCCGACAGGAACCTATGGCTACACCTTC.

In this sample, this clone turned up a few times. At one of its ends the junction is not consistent with the germline gene, which may arise from a read error. The chain recombines TRBV28 with TRBJ2-7, with D possibly TRBD1 on 6 matching bases. The CDR3 runs 14 residues. Germline loops: CDR1 MDHEN, CDR2 SYDVKM. CDR3 nucleotides: TGTGCCAGCAGGGTAGGACAGCCCCTTGGGGGAATTAACTTC. It codes for CASRVGQPLGGINF.

This clone was detected only a few times. CDR3 sequence (DNA): TGTGCCAGCAGTCACTCCGGGGCCCTGCCTGAGCAGTTCTTC. Amino acids: CASSHSGALPEQFF. The rearrangement uses TRBV2 and TRBJ2-1; either TRBD1 or TRBD2 may supply D (5 bases each). This CDR3 spans 14 amino acids. The V gene lost 5 bases and the J gene lost 9 bases, with 17 bases spanning the gap. Germline V gene sequence: CDR1 SNHLY, CDR2 FYNNEI. Supplemented by reference TRBV2 and TRBJ2-1, the full variable domain reads EPEVTQTPSHQVTQMGQEVILRCVPISNHLYFYWYRQILGQKVEFLVSFYNNEISEKSEIFDDQFSVERPDGSNFTLKIRSTKLEDSAMYFCASSHSGALPEQFFGPGTRLTVL.

This clone was observed at least ten times. The chain carries TRBV28 and TRBJ1-6, with D unresolved. Per germline, CDR1 MDHEN and CDR2 SYDVKM. The CDR3 consists of 12 residues. Trimming took off 7 bases at V and 12 bases at J, with 13 bases between the two ends. The CDR3 DNA is TGTGCCAGCACCCCGCCTCGTGGACCCCTCCACTTT. This sequence encodes CASTPPRGPLHF.

The gene calls are TRBV11-2 and TRBJ2-7, with D maybe TRBD1 (6 bases). Trimming shortened V by 0 bases and J by 1 base, and 7 bases separated the two germline ends. CDR1 is SGHAT and CDR2 is FQNNGV in the germline V gene. The CDR3 consists of 14 residues. CDR3 bases: TGTGCCAGCAGCTTAGACAGGGGATCCTACGAGCAGTACTTC. Its translation is CASSLDRGSYEQYF.

This clone has only a few counts. V gene TRBV28 combines with J gene TRBJ2-5, with TRBD2 matching 13 bases. With V trimmed by 5 bases and J by 9 bases, 12 bases remained unmatched. CDR3 length: 16 residues. The germline V gene has CDR1 MDHEN and CDR2 SYDVKM. The CDR3 bases are TGTGCCAGCAGTGACGAGGGACTAGCGGGACCCGTGTCCCAGTACTTC. Its protein product is CASSDEGLAGPVSQYF.

V gene TRBV4-3 combines with J gene TRBJ2-2; D might be TRBD2 (7 bases). The germline CDR1 and CDR2 sequences are LGHNA and YSLEER. The CDR3 covers 14 residues. Trimming cost V 0 bases and J 6 bases, with 8 bases left between them. CDR3 nucleotides: TGCGCCAGCAGCCAAGAGGGGGGGCCCGGGGAGCTGTTTTTT. Translation gives CASSQEGGPGELFF.

Regarding this clone: The conserved phenylalanine or tryptophan is not found at the CDR3 terminus, so this likely reflects a read error. No DNA is shown, since the ends of the CDR3 on it are uncertain; the CDR3 is the one TCRdb lists. The chain couples TRBV9 to TRBJ2-7; the D call TRBD1 from the table was never checked on the DNA. With termini counted, the CDR3 has 11 amino acids. Germline V CDR1 and CDR2: SGDLS, YYNGEE. CDR3 sequence: CASSVPGQLSL.

The J gene is TRBJ2-1, the V gene TRBV4-3; TRBD2 agrees at 8 bases. Germline CDR1 reads LGHNA; CDR2 reads YSLEER. With V trimmed by 0 bases and J by 8 bases, 3 bases remained unmatched. The CDR3 covers 14 residues. The chain's CDR3 is CASSQDGTRDEQFF. The CDR3 nucleotides are TGCGCCAGCAGCCAAGACGGGACTAGGGATGAGCAGTTCTTC.

The chain uses TRBV27 and TRBJ2-1; D possibly uses TRBD1 or TRBD2 (6 bases each). The CDR3 covers 13 residues. The ends were cut back, 3 bases at V and 9 bases at J, with 12 bases in the middle. Germline CDR1 and CDR2: MNHEY and SMNVEV (reference sequence). The CDR3 DNA sequence: TGTGCCAGCAGTTTGGGGGGCCGGGGTGAGCAGTTCTTC. Its protein product is CASSLGGRGEQFF.

The gene calls are TRBV2 and TRBJ2-7, with 7 bases aligning to TRBD1. Per germline, CDR1 SNHLY and CDR2 FYNNEI. Germline trimming cut 8 bases from V and 5 bases from J; bases unmatched to any gene: 9. The CDR3 has 13 amino acids. The CDR3 sequence is CASHRTGRNEQYF. The CDR3 DNA is TGTGCCAGCCACAGGACAGGCAGAAACGAGCAGTACTTC.

The chain is built from TRBV2 and TRBJ2-5, with D unclear. Trimming took off 2 bases at V and 4 bases at J, with 14 bases between the two ends. The CDR3 covers 15 residues. Germline loops: CDR1 SNHLY, CDR2 FYNNEI. CDR3 sequence: CASSETLVRGETQYF. In nucleotides, the CDR3 is TGTGCCAGCAGTGAAACCCTGGTCAGAGGAGAGACCCAGTACTTC.

V and J are TRBV21-1 and TRBJ2-1; the listed D gene, TRBD2, was not tested against the DNA. TRBV21-1 is an annotated pseudogene. The CDR3 is 16 amino acids. The CDR3 region has the DNA TGTGCCAGCAAAGGCCCTGCGGGGGACTCCTACAATGAGCAGTTCTTC. It yields the protein CASKGPAGDSYNEQFF.

This clone is labeled as medium-sized. The genes are TRBV6-5 and TRBJ2-5; D unresolved. The CDR3 totals 14 residues. The V gene lost 8 bases and the J gene lost 0 bases, with 13 bases spanning the gap. The germline V gene has CDR1 MNHEY and CDR2 SVGAGI. CDR3 bases: TGTGCCAGCCGTGACCTTCGGTACCAAGAGACCCAGTACTTC. It encodes CASRDLRYQETQYF.

J is TRBJ1-4 and V is TRBV7-9; no firm D call. Germline CDR1 SEHNR, CDR2 FQNEAQ (reference sequence). The CDR3 has 15 amino acids. Trimming removed 1 base at V and 0 bases at J, with 6 bases between. The DNA for the CDR3 is TGTGCCAGCAGCTTAGTTAGACCAACTAATGAAAAACTGTTTTTT. Amino acid sequence: CASSLVRPTNEKLFF.

The chain has TRBV29-1 and TRBJ1-1; unclear D gene. CDR1 SQVTM and CDR2 ANQGSEA come from the germline V gene. CDR3 length: 13 residues. CDR3: CNTQREGNTEAFF. The CDR3 nucleotides read TGCAACACCCAACGAGAAGGGAACACTGAAGCTTTCTTT.

This clone was counted between two and nine times. The chain joins TRBV19 to TRBJ1-1; D gene uncertain. The CDR3 is made up of 15 amino acids. V dropped 3 bases and J dropped 3 bases, with 14 bases sitting between them. Germline CDR1 and CDR2: LNHDA and SQIVND (reference sequence). This CDR3 is CASSIPEGVYTEAFF. CDR3 nucleotides: TGTGCCAGTAGTATCCCCGAAGGAGTTTACACTGAAGCTTTCTTT. Full variable domain (remainder filled in from reference TRBV19 and TRBJ1-1): DGGITQSPKYLFRKEGQNVTLSCEQNLNHDAMYWYRQDPGQGLRLIYYSQIVNDFQKGDIAEGYSVSREKKESFPLTVTSAQKNPTAFYLCASSIPEGVYTEAFFGQGTRLTVV.

The rearrangement uses TRBV29-1 and TRBJ2-7; unclear D gene. This CDR3 spans 11 amino acids. CDR1 is SQVTM, CDR2 ANQGSEA, per germline. The V gene lost 4 bases and the J gene lost 1 base, with 5 bases spanning the gap. The CDR3 spells CSVVVSYEQYF. In nucleotides, the CDR3 is TGCAGCGTTGTCGTATCCTACGAGCAGTACTTC.

The rearrangement uses TRBV28 and TRBJ1-2, with 8 bases aligning to TRBD1. Germline-derived CDR1 and CDR2 are MDHEN and SYDVKM. This CDR3 spans 15 amino acids. Losses at the gene ends were 2 bases for V and 8 bases for J; bases not matched to a gene: 10. The CDR3 DNA reads as TGTGCCAGCAGTTTAAGCAGCACAGGGGGTCGAGGCTACACCTTC. It encodes CASSLSSTGGRGYTF.

Comment on this clone: The same CDR3 can be traced to other DNA sequences in this sample. In DNA, the CDR3 is TGTGCCAGTAGTATAGGAGGGACAGTGGGAAACACCATATATTTT. This gives the protein CASSIGGTVGNTIYF. The V and J genes are TRBV19 and TRBJ1-3, with 7 bases identical to TRBD1. The CDR3 contains 15 residues. CDR1 and CDR2 from the germline V gene are LNHDA and SQIVND (reference sequence). The ends lost 1 base at V and 4 bases at J; junction bases unmatched: 4.

The chain joins TRBV6-6 to TRBJ1-2; D perhaps matches TRBD1 (6 bases). V lost 0 bases, J lost 0 bases, and 8 bases lay in between. CDR1 is MNHNY and CDR2 is SVGAGI in the germline V gene (reference sequence). The CDR3 has 15 amino acids. The CDR3 sequence is CASSYSGTTNYGYTF. The CDR3 nucleotides are TGTGCCAGCAGTTACTCCGGGACAACTAACTATGGCTACACCTTC.

The V and J genes are TRBV9 and TRBJ2-3; possible D gene TRBD2, 6 bases. The germline V gene encodes CDR1 SGDLS and CDR2 YYNGEE. This CDR3 spans 17 amino acids. V lost 0 bases to trimming and J lost 2 bases, with 16 bases between them. The CDR3 region has the DNA TGTGCCAGCAGCGTAGGTTTAGCGGACACATTCACAGATACGCAGTATTTT. Translated, it gives CASSVGLADTFTDTQYF.

The chain is built from TRBV4-2 and TRBJ2-3, with D possibly being TRBD2 (6 bases). This CDR3 comprises 16 residues. Trimming left V 0 bases short and J 2 bases short, with 12 bases between. Germline loops: CDR1 LGHNA, CDR2 YNFKEQ. The CDR3 sequence: CASSQEWGGVTDTQYF. CDR3 coding DNA: TGTGCCAGCAGCCAAGAATGGGGCGGGGTCACAGATACGCAGTATTTT.

This chain uses TRBV11-2 with TRBJ2-2; D might be TRBD2 (6 bases). CDR3 size: 17 residues. Trimming took 5 bases from V and 8 from J, leaving 24 bases between them. CDR1 and CDR2 from the germline V gene are SGHAT and FQNNGV. DNA of the CDR3: TGTGCCAGCAGCACCGGCCCCGCGGGGACTGTCCTTGGGGAGCTGTTTTTT. Translated, it gives CASSTGPAGTVLGELFF.

This sequence joins TRBV30 and TRBJ2-7, with D perhaps matching TRBD1 or TRBD2 (5 bases each). The germline V gene has CDR1 GTSNPN and CDR2 SVGIG (reference sequence). V lost 8 bases to trimming and J lost 3 bases, with 17 bases between them. This CDR3 has 13 amino acids. The CDR3 protein is CAGTGTAGYEQYF. CDR3 sequence (DNA): TGTGCCGGGACCGGGACGGCGGGCTACGAGCAGTACTTC.

There are a few counts of this clone. V and J are TRBV10-2 and TRBJ2-7; D perhaps matches TRBD1 (6 bases). V lost 0 bases to trimming and J lost 5 bases, with 14 bases between them. The length of the CDR3 is 15 residues. CDR1 is WSHSY, CDR2 SAAADI, per germline. Here the CDR3 reads CASSESLNTGHEQYF. The DNA of the CDR3 is TGCGCCAGCAGTGAGTCGCTGAATACAGGGCACGAGCAGTACTTC.

The CDR3, as DNA: TGTGCCAGCTCACCCGGAGGAACCCCGGGGTATGGCTACACCTTC. Translating it yields CASSPGGTPGYGYTF. The chain recombines TRBV18 with TRBJ1-2, with D unresolved. The CDR3 sequence is 15 residues long. The germline CDR1 and CDR2 sequences are KGHSH and LQKENI. V dropped 3 bases and J dropped 5 bases, with 16 bases sitting between them. The whole variable domain, remainder taken from reference TRBV18 and TRBJ1-2, is NAGVMQNPRHLVRRRGQEARLRCSPMKGHSHVYWYRQLPEEGLKFMVYLQKENIIDESGMPKERFSAEFPKEGPSILRIQQVVRGDSAAYFCASSPGGTPGYGYTFGSGTRLTVV.